What follows are 21 T cell receptor beta chains derived from one specimen sequenced in a study of shared clonotypes between healthy human individuals. Assay: immunoSEQ multiplex PCR; the TCRdb copy retains only in-frame clones and omits some. The sample carries roughly 2.2 million clones, over 85% recorded once. Specimen: naive CD4+ T cells from PBMCs. Subset reported: CD45RA+ positively selected. All receptors come from a man aged 18-30 years in good health. Some clones in this sample may be carry-over from other donors' samples.

The V gene is TRBV27, the J gene TRBJ2-5; D gene ambiguous. V gave up 5 bases and J gave up 5 bases, with 15 bases separating them. This CDR3 has 14 amino acids. Germline values: CDR1 MNHEY, CDR2 SMNVEV (reference sequence). For the CDR3, the DNA is TGTGCCAGCAGTCCCCAGGACCTTATGGAGACCCAGTACTTC. This gives the protein CASSPQDLMETQYF.

This clone is a singleton in its sample. The chain joins TRBV6-1 to TRBJ2-1, with TRBD1 matching 7 bases. The V and J ends lost 2 bases and 6 bases, in that order; junction bases with no gene match: 7. This CDR3 region has 15 residues. Germline loops: CDR1 MNHNS, CDR2 SASEGT. Written as DNA, the CDR3 is TGTGCCAGCAGTGAAATAGGGGCAGGGGGCAATGAGCAGTTCTTC. This translates into CASSEIGAGGNEQFF.

The V and J genes are TRBV15 and TRBJ2-3; 9 bases agree with TRBD2. V shed 0 bases, J shed 6 bases, and the junction held 13 bases outside the gene matches. The CDR3 is 18 amino acids. Germline V gene lookup returns CDR1 LNHNV and CDR2 YYDKDF (reference sequence). Written as DNA, the CDR3 is TGTGCCACCAGCAGAGATCTTGGTAGCGGGAGACTCGGGGATACGCAGTATTTT. The encoded protein is CATSRDLGSGRLGDTQYF.

J is TRBJ1-1 and V is TRBV2, with D possibly matching TRBD1 (6 bases). The CDR3 loop spans 12 amino acids. In germline, CDR1 is SNHLY, CDR2 FYNNEI. V lost 8 bases and J lost 4, with 11 bases in between. The CDR3 DNA sequence: TGTGCCAGCCATACAGGGCCCACTGAAGCTTTCTTT. It is translated as CASHTGPTEAFF.

V is TRBV7-2 and J is TRBJ2-5; a possible D gene is TRBD1 (6 bases). CDR1 and CDR2 from the germline V gene are SGHTA and FQGNSA. V was pared by 4 bases and J by 7 bases, with 19 bases between. The CDR3 covers 15 residues. The CDR3 DNA is TGTGCCAGCAGCTGGTTTCTGGGGGCTACCGGGACCCAGTACTTC. Encoded protein: CASSWFLGATGTQYF.

This rearrangement joins TRBV15 to TRBJ2-4; 13 nucleotides match TRBD2. Per the germline V gene, CDR1 is LNHNV and CDR2 is YYDKDF (reference sequence). The CDR3 has 19 amino acids. V gave up 1 base and J gave up 5 bases; unmatched junction bases: 11. CDR3 sequence: CATSRGHGLAGVGENIQYF. As DNA, the CDR3 is TGTGCCACCAGCAGAGGCCACGGACTAGCGGGAGTAGGGGAAAACATTCAGTACTTC.

This chain joins TRBV5-6 and TRBJ1-1; the D is unclear. The CDR3 runs 15 residues. Germline V gene data show CDR1 as SGHDT and CDR2 as YYEEEE. V lost 3 bases and J 4 bases, leaving 16 bases between the germline ends. The CDR3 sequence: CASSSPGSGGTEAFF. The DNA of the CDR3 is TGTGCCAGCAGCTCCCCGGGTTCTGGTGGCACTGAAGCTTTCTTT.

The chain combines TRBV28 with TRBJ1-1; D unresolved. CDR1 is MDHEN, CDR2 SYDVKM, per germline. V gave up 5 bases and J gave up 6 bases, with 16 bases separating them. This CDR3 spans 14 amino acids. The DNA for the CDR3 is TGTGCCAGCAGTCCCCCCTTTGGTGTTGCTGAAGCTTTCTTT. This translates into CASSPPFGVAEAFF.

The CDR3: CASSPDLGSNQPQHF. Written as DNA, the CDR3 is TGTGCCAGCAGCCCCGATCTAGGTAGCAATCAGCCCCAGCATTTT. This rearrangement joins TRBV27 to TRBJ1-5, with D uncertain. V dropped 6 bases and J dropped 0 bases, with 12 bases sitting between them. CDR1 and CDR2 (germline): MNHEY, SMNVEV (reference sequence). The CDR3 totals 15 residues.

The V and J genes are TRBV4-1 and TRBJ2-5; no definite D call. CDR3 length: 14 amino acids. V lost 2 bases and J 5 bases, leaving 12 bases between the germline ends. Germline-derived CDR1 and CDR2 are MGHRA and YSYEKL. CDR3 DNA sequence: TGCGCCAGCAGCCAAAGACTCACCCGGGAGACCCAGTACTTC. It translates to CASSQRLTRETQYF.

The V and J genes are TRBV13 and TRBJ2-2; D possibly corresponds to TRBD1 (5 bases). This CDR3 has 15 amino acids. Deletions cut 4 bases from V and 8 bases from J, with 17 bases between. In germline, CDR1 is PRHDT, CDR2 FYEKMQ (reference sequence). This CDR3 reads CASSYITPSGGELFF. The CDR3 nucleotides read TGTGCCAGCAGCTACATTACTCCATCAGGGGGGGAGCTGTTTTTT.

The chain has TRBV7-9 and TRBJ2-7; 10 bases agree with TRBD2. Trimming took 5 bases from V and 2 from J; bases not matched to a gene: 3. CDR3 length: 14 amino acids. The V gene's germline CDR1 is SEHNR and CDR2 FQNEAQ (reference sequence). The CDR3 DNA follows: TGTGCCAGCAGCAAACTAGCGGGGACCTACGAGCAGTACTTC. The encoded protein is CASSKLAGTYEQYF.

This chain uses TRBV15 with TRBJ2-7; D ambiguous. CDR3 length equals 16 residues. The germline V and J ends were trimmed by 5 bases and 6 bases, with 23 bases remaining between them. CDR1 and CDR2 from the germline V gene are LNHNV and YYDKDF (reference sequence). The CDR3 DNA reads as TGTGCCACCAGCCGCTCCGTTGTCGAGACTTCCGTCGAGCAGTACTTC. Translation gives CATSRSVVETSVEQYF.

The J gene is TRBJ2-2, the V gene TRBV30; D uncertain. Trimming stripped 0 bases from V and 5 bases from J, with 7 bases between. The CDR3 runs to 13 residues. Per germline, CDR1 GTSNPN and CDR2 SVGIG (reference sequence). The CDR3 loop reads CAWSVHRTGELFF. The CDR3 DNA reads TGTGCCTGGAGTGTACATCGGACCGGGGAGCTGTTTTTT. The full variable domain, with the rest looked up from reference TRBV30 and TRBJ2-2, is SQTIHQWPATLVQPVGSPLSLECTVEGTSNPNLYWYRQAAGRGLQLLFYSVGIGQISSEVPQNLSASRPQDRQFILSSKKLLLSDSGFYLCAWSVHRTGELFFGEGSRLTVL.

The V gene is TRBV4-1, the J gene TRBJ1-5; tentative D call: TRBD1 (5 bases). The V and J ends lost 4 bases and 4 bases respectively, with 17 bases between them. The CDR3 has 16 residues. Germline assignment: CDR1 MGHRA and CDR2 YSYEKL. The CDR3: CASSPRVGAGNQPQHF. The DNA for the CDR3 is TGCGCCAGCAGCCCCCGGGTTGGGGCGGGGAATCAGCCCCAGCATTTT.

The CDR3 is CASSLVRDHEQYF. The CDR3 DNA is TGTGCCAGCAGCCTGGTGAGGGACCACGAGCAGTACTTC. The chain carries TRBV11-2 and TRBJ2-7, with D perhaps TRBD1 or TRBD2 (5 bases each). Trimming removed 5 bases at V and 5 bases at J, with 13 bases between. The CDR3 has 13 amino acids. The V gene's germline CDR1 is SGHAT and CDR2 FQNNGV.

Comments on this clone: Other nucleotide sequences from this sample produce the same CDR3. This CDR3 is CASSSSGSNTGELFF. In DNA form, the CDR3 reads TGTGCCAGCAGCTCTAGCGGGTCGAACACCGGGGAGCTGTTTTTT. This chain connects TRBV11-3 to TRBJ2-2; 8 bases align to TRBD2. V lost 4 bases and J lost 0; bases outside the gene matches: 1. This CDR3 is built from 15 residues. Germline V gene data show CDR1 as SGHNT and CDR2 as YENEEA.

On this clone: Additional DNA sequences in this sample encode the identical CDR3. J is TRBJ2-3 and V is TRBV7-2; D possibly corresponds to TRBD1 (6 bases). Per germline, CDR1 SGHTA and CDR2 FQGNSA. The CDR3 length is 13 residues. V dropped 1 base and J dropped 5 bases, with 7 bases sitting between them. The CDR3 protein is CASSLEQGDTQYF. CDR3 bases: TGTGCCAGCAGCTTAGAACAGGGAGATACGCAGTATTTT.

About this clone: Other DNA variants within this sample encode the same CDR3. The rearrangement links TRBV7-8 to TRBJ1-1, with unresolved D. In germline, CDR1 is SGHVS, CDR2 FQNEAQ. The V and J ends lost 4 bases and 5 bases respectively, with 11 bases between them. The CDR3 is 13 amino acids. CDR3: CASSSGPRTEAFF. CDR3 nucleotide sequence: TGTGCCAGCAGCTCGGGTCCGCGGACTGAAGCTTTCTTT.

The chain couples TRBV7-6 to TRBJ2-1, with 11 bases aligning to TRBD2. The CDR3 length is 14 residues. Germline loops: CDR1 SGHVS, CDR2 FNYEAQ. Losses at the gene ends were 0 bases for V and 10 bases for J; bases not matched to a gene: 2. The CDR3 spells CASSLASSGGEQFF. CDR3 in DNA: TGTGCCAGCAGCTTAGCTTCTAGCGGGGGGGAGCAGTTCTTC. Based on the CDR3 plus reference TRBV7-6 and TRBJ2-1, the full variable domain is GAGVSQSPRYKVTKRGQDVALRCDPISGHVSLYWYRQALGQGPEFLTYFNYEAQQDKSGLPNDRFSAERPEGSISTLTIQRTEQRDSAMYRCASSLASSGGEQFFGPGTRLTVL.

This chain joins TRBV7-3 and TRBJ2-1; possibly TRBD1 or TRBD2 for D (5 bases each). This CDR3 comprises 15 residues. The ends were cut back, 3 bases at V and 4 bases at J, with 13 bases in the middle. The germline CDR1 and CDR2 sequences are SGHTA and FQGTGA. CDR3 sequence reads: CASSFNGDPYNEQFF. The CDR3 bases are TGTGCCAGCAGCTTCAACGGGGACCCGTACAATGAGCAGTTCTTC.